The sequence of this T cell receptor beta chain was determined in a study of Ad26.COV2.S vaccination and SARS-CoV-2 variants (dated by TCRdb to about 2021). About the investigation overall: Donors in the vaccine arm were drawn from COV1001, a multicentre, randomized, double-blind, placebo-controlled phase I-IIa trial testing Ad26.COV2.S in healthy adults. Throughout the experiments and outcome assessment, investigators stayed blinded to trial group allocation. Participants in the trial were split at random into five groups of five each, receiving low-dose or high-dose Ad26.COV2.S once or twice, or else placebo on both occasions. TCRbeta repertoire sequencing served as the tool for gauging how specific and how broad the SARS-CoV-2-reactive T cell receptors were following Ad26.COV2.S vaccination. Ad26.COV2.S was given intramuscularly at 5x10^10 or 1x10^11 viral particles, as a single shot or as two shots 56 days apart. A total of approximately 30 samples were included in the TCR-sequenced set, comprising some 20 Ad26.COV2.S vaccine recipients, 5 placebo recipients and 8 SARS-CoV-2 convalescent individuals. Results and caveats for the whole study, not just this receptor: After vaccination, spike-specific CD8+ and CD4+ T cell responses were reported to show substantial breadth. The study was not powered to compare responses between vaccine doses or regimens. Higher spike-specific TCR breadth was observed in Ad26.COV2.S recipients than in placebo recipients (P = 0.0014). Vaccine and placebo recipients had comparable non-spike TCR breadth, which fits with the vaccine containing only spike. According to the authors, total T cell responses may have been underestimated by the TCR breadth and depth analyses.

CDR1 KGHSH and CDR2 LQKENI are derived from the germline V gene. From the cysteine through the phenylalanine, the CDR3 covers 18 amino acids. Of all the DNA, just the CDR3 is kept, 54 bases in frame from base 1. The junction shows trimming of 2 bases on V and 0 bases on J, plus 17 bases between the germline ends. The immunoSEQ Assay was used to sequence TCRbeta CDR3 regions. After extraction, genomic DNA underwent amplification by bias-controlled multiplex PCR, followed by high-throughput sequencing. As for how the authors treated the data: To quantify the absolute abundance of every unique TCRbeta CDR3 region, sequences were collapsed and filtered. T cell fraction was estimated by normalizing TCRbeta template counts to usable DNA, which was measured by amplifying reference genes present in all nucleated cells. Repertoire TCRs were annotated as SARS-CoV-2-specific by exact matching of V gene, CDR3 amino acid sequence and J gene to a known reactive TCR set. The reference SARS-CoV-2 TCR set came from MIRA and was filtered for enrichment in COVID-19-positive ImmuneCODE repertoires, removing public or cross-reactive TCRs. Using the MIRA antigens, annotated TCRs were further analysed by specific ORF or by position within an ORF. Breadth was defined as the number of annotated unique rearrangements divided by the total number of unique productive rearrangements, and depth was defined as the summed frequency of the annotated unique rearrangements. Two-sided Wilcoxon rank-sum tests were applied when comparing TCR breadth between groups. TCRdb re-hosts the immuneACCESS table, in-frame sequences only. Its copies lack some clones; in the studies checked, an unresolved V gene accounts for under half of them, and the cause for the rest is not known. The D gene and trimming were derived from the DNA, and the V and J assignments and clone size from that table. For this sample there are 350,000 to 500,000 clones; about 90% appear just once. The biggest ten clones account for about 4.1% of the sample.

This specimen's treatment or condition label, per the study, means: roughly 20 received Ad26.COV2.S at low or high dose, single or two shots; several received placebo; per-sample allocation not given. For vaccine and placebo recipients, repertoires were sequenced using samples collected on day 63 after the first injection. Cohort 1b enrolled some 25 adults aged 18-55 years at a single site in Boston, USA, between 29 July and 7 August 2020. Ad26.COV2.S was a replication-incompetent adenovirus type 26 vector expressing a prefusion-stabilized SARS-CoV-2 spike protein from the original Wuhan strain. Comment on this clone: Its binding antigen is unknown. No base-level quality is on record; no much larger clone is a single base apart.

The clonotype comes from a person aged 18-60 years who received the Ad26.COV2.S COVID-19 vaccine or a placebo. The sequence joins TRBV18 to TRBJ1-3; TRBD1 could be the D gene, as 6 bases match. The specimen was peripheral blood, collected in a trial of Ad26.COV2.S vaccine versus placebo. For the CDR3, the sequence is CASSPETTGLSSGNTIYF. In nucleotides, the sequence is TGTGCCAGCTCACCAGAGACGACAGGACTCAGCTCTGGAAACACCATATATTTT. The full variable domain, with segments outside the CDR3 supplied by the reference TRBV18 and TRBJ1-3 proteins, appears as NAGVMQNPRHLVRRRGQEARLRCSPMKGHSHVYWYRQLPEEGLKFMVYLQKENIIDESGMPKERFSAEFPKEGPSILRIQQVVRGDSAAYFCASSPETTGLSSGNTIYFGEGSWLTVV.